This T cell receptor beta chain comes out of a study of blood T cell repertoires in COVID-19. For the study at large: Nucleic acid was either cDNA or gDNA, and it came from T cells, B-cell-depleted T cells, or PBMCs.

As handled by the study authors: Estimation of nucleated cell counts was performed using reference gene primer amplification. Data came from immunoSEQ multiplex PCR; TCRdb stores just in-frame clones and leaves some out. D and trimming were read from the DNA, whereas the V and J calls and clone size are those reported in that table. The sample shows around 150,000 clones, over 70% of them seen only once. The clonotype was recovered from a man aged 50-60 years who had recovered from COVID-19. What was sequenced was PBMCs or T cells enriched from blood (not recorded which).

In DNA form, the CDR3 reads TGTGCCAGCAGAGAGACTAGCGGGGGGGCTATTCAAGAGACCCAGTACTTC. Protein sequence: CASRETSGGAIQETQYF. The chain is built from TRBV2 and TRBJ2-5, with 14 nucleotides matching TRBD2. The CDR3 is 17 residues long. Germline CDR1 and CDR2: SNHLY and FYNNEI. Unmatched junction bases numbered 8, after V lost 6 bases and J lost 2 bases.